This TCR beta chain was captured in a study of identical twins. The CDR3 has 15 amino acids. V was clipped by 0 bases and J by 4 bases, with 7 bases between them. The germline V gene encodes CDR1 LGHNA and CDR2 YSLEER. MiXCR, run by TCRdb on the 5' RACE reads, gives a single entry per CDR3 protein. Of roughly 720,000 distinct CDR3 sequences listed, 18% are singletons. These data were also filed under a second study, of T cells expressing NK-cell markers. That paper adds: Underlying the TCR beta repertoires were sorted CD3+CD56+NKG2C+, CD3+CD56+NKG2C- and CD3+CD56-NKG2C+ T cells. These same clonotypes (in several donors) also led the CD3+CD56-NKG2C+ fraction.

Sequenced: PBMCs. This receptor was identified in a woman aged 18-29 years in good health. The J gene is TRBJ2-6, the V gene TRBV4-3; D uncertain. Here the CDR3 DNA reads TGCGCCAGCAGCCAAGAGAGGCTAGGGGCCAACGTCCTGACTTTC. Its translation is CASSQERLGANVLTF.